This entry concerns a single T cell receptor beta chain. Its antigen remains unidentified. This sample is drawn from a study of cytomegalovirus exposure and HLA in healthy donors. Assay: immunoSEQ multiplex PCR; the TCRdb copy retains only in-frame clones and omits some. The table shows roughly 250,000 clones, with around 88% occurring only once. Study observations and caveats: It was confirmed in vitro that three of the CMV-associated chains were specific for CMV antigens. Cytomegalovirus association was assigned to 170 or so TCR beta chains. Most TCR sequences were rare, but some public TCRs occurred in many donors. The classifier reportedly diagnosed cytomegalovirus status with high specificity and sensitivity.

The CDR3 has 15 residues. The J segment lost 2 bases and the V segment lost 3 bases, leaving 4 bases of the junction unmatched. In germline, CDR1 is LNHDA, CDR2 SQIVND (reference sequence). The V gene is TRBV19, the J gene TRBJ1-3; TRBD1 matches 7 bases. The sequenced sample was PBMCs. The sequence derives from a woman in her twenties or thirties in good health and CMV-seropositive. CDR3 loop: CASSMTGSAGNTIYF. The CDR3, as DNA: TGTGCCAGTAGTATGACAGGGAGTGCTGGAAACACCATATATTTT.